This T cell receptor (beta chain) was sequenced for a study of cytomegalovirus exposure and HLA in healthy donors. Primers included in the PCR were 60 Vbeta and 13 Jbeta primers. Original analysis: The count from a later analysis was some 81 million unique TCR beta chains, some 9.9 million of them shared. Some clones are missing from TCRdb's copy, which holds only in-frame ones; the method was immunoSEQ multiplex PCR. D and trimming were read from the DNA, whereas the V and J calls and clone size are those reported in that table. The table lists around 160,000 clones, over 65% of them singletons. Per the germline V gene, CDR1 is SQVTM and CDR2 is ANQGSEA. The CDR3 length is 14 residues. V trimming: 7 bases; J trimming: 4 bases; junction bases outside the gene matches: 3. When sampled, the donors appeared nominally healthy, though they likely had unrecorded immune exposures. Findings and caveats of the study: A later analysis found most CMV-associated TCR beta chains apparently HLA-restricted. Near-uniform donor sequencing depth was presumed by presence/absence analyses.

As concerns this clone: Its antigen is not known.

The sample consisted of PBMCs. The sequence came from a middle-aged man in good health and CMV-seropositive. The chain carries TRBV29-1 and TRBJ2-3; 15 nucleotides match TRBD2. The CDR3 here is CSAGLAGGSDTQYF. The CDR3 DNA reads as TGCAGCGCCGGACTAGCGGGAGGGTCAGATACGCAGTATTTT.